These T cell receptor beta chains were read from a single sample in a study of response to subunit inactivated influenza vaccine. TCRdb reprocessed the RT-PCR reads with MiXCR, giving one entry per CDR3 protein. The sample includes hundreds of thousands of distinct CDR3 sequences, less than 8% seen only once; the top ten take over 10%. Sequenced here: PBMCs from blood, sampled around 25 months after vaccination. Receptors were obtained from a man aged 50 to 75 who received an inactivated influenza vaccine. Both conserved end residues are part of each CDR3. The D gene is left open where the match is weak. Clone size appears in some rows only: once, few, many, or a class for an expanded clone.

v_call: TRBV9; j_call: TRBJ1-1; d_call: .; clone_size: few; cdr3_aa: CASSRGLENTEAFF; cdr3_nt: TGTGCCAGCAGCCGAGGACTGGAGAACACTGAAGCTTTCTTT
v_call: TRBV11-2; j_call: TRBJ2-3; d_call: TRBD1; clone_size: many; cdr3_aa: CASSQGQYYTDTQYF; cdr3_nt: TGTGCCAGCAGCCAGGGACAGTACTACACAGATACGCAGTATTTT
v_call: TRBV5-1; j_call: TRBJ1-6; d_call: .; clone_size: .; cdr3_aa: CASSSDTSNNSPLHF; cdr3_nt: TGCGCCAGCAGCTCGGACACCTCAAATAATTCACCCCTCCACTTT
v_call: TRBV5-1; j_call: TRBJ2-7; d_call: .; clone_size: many; cdr3_aa: CASSLATAAYEQYF; cdr3_nt: TGCGCCAGCAGCTTGGCGACAGCAGCTTACGAGCAGTACTTC
v_call: TRBV7-2; j_call: TRBJ2-5; d_call: .; clone_size: .; cdr3_aa: CASSRDQYQETQYF; cdr3_nt: TGTGCCAGCAGCAGAGACCAATACCAAGAGACCCAGTACTTC
v_call: TRBV25-1; j_call: TRBJ2-1; d_call: .; clone_size: many; cdr3_aa: CASSVYNSYNEQFF; cdr3_nt: TGTGCCAGCAGTGTGTATAATTCCTACAATGAGCAGTTCTTC
v_call: TRBV3-1; j_call: TRBJ2-3; d_call: .; clone_size: many; cdr3_aa: CASSRGTYNTDTQYF; cdr3_nt: TGTGCCAGCAGCCGCGGGACATACAACACAGATACGCAGTATTTT
v_call: TRBV7-2; j_call: TRBJ2-5; d_call: .; clone_size: .; cdr3_aa: CASSLAQGPGAQYF; cdr3_nt: TGTGCCAGCAGCTTAGCACAGGGCCCAGGGGCCCAGTACTTC
v_call: TRBV20-1; j_call: TRBJ2-7; d_call: TRBD2; clone_size: many; cdr3_aa: CSAPGLAGGPYEQYF; cdr3_nt: TGCAGTGCTCCAGGCCTAGCGGGAGGTCCCTACGAGCAGTACTTC
v_call: TRBV10-3; j_call: TRBJ1-1; d_call: TRBD1; clone_size: many; cdr3_aa: CAISETDRGGTEAFF; cdr3_nt: TGTGCCATCAGTGAGACGGACAGGGGGGGGACTGAAGCTTTCTTT
v_call: TRBV11-3; j_call: TRBJ2-3; d_call: TRBD1; clone_size: few; cdr3_aa: CASSLGRDRGPTDTQYF; cdr3_nt: TGTGCCAGCAGCTTGGGCCGGGACAGGGGGCCCACAGATACGCAGTATTTT
v_call: TRBV5-1; j_call: TRBJ2-1; d_call: TRBD1; clone_size: .; cdr3_aa: CASSLAPGQTDNEQFF; cdr3_nt: TGCGCCAGCAGCTTGGCGCCGGGACAGACCGACAATGAGCAGTTCTTC
v_call: TRBV20-1; j_call: TRBJ2-7; d_call: .; clone_size: many; cdr3_aa: CSGGFDYEQYF; cdr3_nt: TGCAGTGGAGGCTTTGACTACGAGCAGTACTTC
v_call: TRBV4-1; j_call: TRBJ2-3; d_call: TRBD2; clone_size: few; cdr3_aa: CASSKSGGGTDTQYF; cdr3_nt: TGCGCCAGCAGCAAGAGCGGGGGGGGCACAGATACGCAGTATTTT
v_call: TRBV5-6; j_call: TRBJ2-7; d_call: .; clone_size: .; cdr3_aa: CASSSDGSSYEQYF; cdr3_nt: TGTGCCAGCAGCTCCGACGGAAGCTCCTACGAGCAGTACTTC
v_call: TRBV12-3/TRBV12-4; j_call: TRBJ2-3; d_call: .; clone_size: once; cdr3_aa: CASSGDEVSSPDTQYF; cdr3_nt: TGTGCCAGCAGCGGAGATGAGGTGTCTAGTCCAGATACGCAGTATTTT
v_call: TRBV29-1; j_call: TRBJ2-5; d_call: TRBD1; clone_size: few; cdr3_aa: CSALDRGWETQYF; cdr3_nt: TGCAGCGCCTTGGACAGGGGATGGGAGACCCAGTACTTC
v_call: TRBV10-1; j_call: TRBJ2-5; d_call: .; clone_size: many; cdr3_aa: CASSAGGYQETQYF; cdr3_nt: TGCGCCAGCAGCGCAGGGGGGTACCAAGAGACCCAGTACTTC
v_call: TRBV6-1; j_call: TRBJ1-2; d_call: .; clone_size: few; cdr3_aa: CASRGPRDKGYGYTF; cdr3_nt: TGTGCCAGCAGAGGACCCCGGGACAAGGGCTATGGCTACACCTTC
v_call: TRBV5-1; j_call: TRBJ2-1; d_call: .; clone_size: many; cdr3_aa: CASALAGERNEQFF; cdr3_nt: TGCGCCAGCGCGCTCGCAGGGGAGAGGAATGAGCAGTTCTTC
v_call: TRBV7-2; j_call: TRBJ2-1; d_call: .; clone_size: .; cdr3_aa: CASSLGGNWEQFF; cdr3_nt: TGTGCCAGCAGCTTAGGGGGTAACTGGGAGCAGTTCTTC
v_call: TRBV5-1; j_call: TRBJ1-6; d_call: TRBD1; clone_size: few; cdr3_aa: CASSKTGTGVSPLHF; cdr3_nt: TGCGCCAGCAGCAAGACCGGGACAGGGGTTTCACCCCTCCACTTT
v_call: TRBV12-3/TRBV12-4; j_call: TRBJ2-1; d_call: TRBD2; clone_size: .; cdr3_aa: CASSLARRGGLAGGNEQFF; cdr3_nt: TGTGCCAGCAGTTTAGCGCGACGTGGGGGACTAGCGGGGGGCAATGAGCAGTTCTTC
v_call: TRBV12-3/TRBV12-4; j_call: TRBJ2-7; d_call: TRBD2; clone_size: few; cdr3_aa: CASSPKSGRASYEQYF; cdr3_nt: TGTGCCAGCAGTCCAAAGAGCGGGAGGGCCTCTTACGAGCAGTACTTC
v_call: TRBV5-6; j_call: TRBJ2-2; d_call: .; clone_size: many; cdr3_aa: CASSLVRGLSITGELFF; cdr3_nt: TGTGCCAGCAGCTTGGTCAGGGGCCTATCGATCACCGGGGAGCTGTTTTTT
v_call: TRBV6-5; j_call: TRBJ2-1; d_call: TRBD2; clone_size: .; cdr3_aa: CASRLAGGPPSSYNEQFF; cdr3_nt: TGTGCCAGCAGATTAGCGGGAGGGCCCCCCAGCTCCTACAATGAGCAGTTCTTC
v_call: TRBV29-1; j_call: TRBJ2-7; d_call: TRBD1; clone_size: many; cdr3_aa: CSVRQGAYEQYF; cdr3_nt: TGCAGCGTTCGACAGGGGGCCTACGAGCAGTACTTC
v_call: TRBV3-1; j_call: TRBJ2-1; d_call: .; clone_size: many; cdr3_aa: CASSEGYEQFF; cdr3_nt: TGTGCCAGCAGCGAAGGTTATGAGCAGTTCTTC
v_call: TRBV20-1; j_call: TRBJ2-3; d_call: .; clone_size: .; cdr3_aa: CSADFNTDTQYF; cdr3_nt: TGCAGTGCCGACTTCAACACAGATACGCAGTATTTT
v_call: TRBV7-9; j_call: TRBJ2-7; d_call: TRBD1; clone_size: few; cdr3_aa: CASSTGQGTYEQYF; cdr3_nt: TGTGCCAGCAGCACGGGACAGGGTACCTACGAGCAGTACTTC
v_call: TRBV5-4; j_call: TRBJ2-1; d_call: TRBD2; clone_size: .; cdr3_aa: CASSLSLAAVYNEQFF; cdr3_nt: TGTGCCAGCAGCTTATCACTAGCGGCAGTCTACAATGAGCAGTTCTTC
v_call: TRBV20-1; j_call: TRBJ2-5; d_call: .; clone_size: many; cdr3_aa: CSARDLGGLETQYF; cdr3_nt: TGCAGTGCTAGAGATCTTGGAGGGTTGGAGACCCAGTACTTC
v_call: TRBV12-3/TRBV12-4; j_call: TRBJ2-7; d_call: .; clone_size: many; cdr3_aa: CASSLQGLKNEQYF; cdr3_nt: TGTGCCAGCAGTTTACAGGGGTTGAAGAACGAGCAGTACTTC
v_call: TRBV7-9; j_call: TRBJ2-1; d_call: .; clone_size: .; cdr3_aa: CASSLVGGPGDEQFF; cdr3_nt: TGTGCCAGCAGCTTAGTAGGAGGGCCTGGGGATGAGCAGTTCTTC
v_call: TRBV5-1; j_call: TRBJ2-7; d_call: .; clone_size: .; cdr3_aa: CASSNPPAYEQYF; cdr3_nt: TGCGCCAGCAGCAACCCCCCAGCCTACGAGCAGTACTTC
v_call: TRBV4-3; j_call: TRBJ2-1; d_call: TRBD2; clone_size: .; cdr3_aa: CASSQDWGGRNEQFF; cdr3_nt: TGCGCCAGCAGCCAAGATTGGGGGGGGAGGAATGAGCAGTTCTTC
v_call: TRBV20-1; j_call: TRBJ1-2; d_call: .; clone_size: .; cdr3_aa: CSARVASRANGYTF; cdr3_nt: TGCAGTGCTAGAGTGGCTTCCAGGGCGAATGGCTACACCTTC
v_call: TRBV4-1; j_call: TRBJ1-2; d_call: TRBD1; clone_size: .; cdr3_aa: CASSQDVSTGVNYGYTF; cdr3_nt: TGCGCCAGCAGCCAAGATGTTTCGACAGGGGTTAACTATGGCTACACCTTC
v_call: TRBV7-9; j_call: TRBJ1-5; d_call: TRBD1; clone_size: few; cdr3_aa: CASSLDRGIGNQPQHF; cdr3_nt: TGTGCCAGCAGCTTGGACAGGGGAATTGGCAATCAGCCCCAGCATTTT
v_call: TRBV29-1; j_call: TRBJ2-3; d_call: .; clone_size: many; cdr3_aa: CSVETGDTQYF; cdr3_nt: TGCAGCGTTGAGACGGGCGATACGCAGTATTTT
v_call: TRBV10-3; j_call: TRBJ2-7; d_call: .; clone_size: many; cdr3_aa: CATDFEQYF; cdr3_nt: TGTGCCACCGATTTCGAGCAGTACTTC
v_call: TRBV20-1; j_call: TRBJ2-5; d_call: TRBD1; clone_size: few; cdr3_aa: CSARNNQGAGETQYF; cdr3_nt: TGCAGTGCTAGAAATAACCAGGGGGCCGGTGAGACCCAGTACTTC
v_call: TRBV20-1; j_call: TRBJ2-3; d_call: TRBD2; clone_size: .; cdr3_aa: CSAFNSGRSTDTQYF; cdr3_nt: TGCAGTGCTTTTAATAGCGGGAGGAGCACAGATACGCAGTATTTT
v_call: TRBV7-2; j_call: TRBJ2-2; d_call: TRBD2; clone_size: few; cdr3_aa: CASNSAGGSTGELFF; cdr3_nt: TGTGCCAGCAATAGCGCGGGGGGGTCCACCGGGGAGCTGTTTTTT
v_call: TRBV7-8; j_call: TRBJ2-2; d_call: TRBD2; clone_size: .; cdr3_aa: CASSKGLANTGELFF; cdr3_nt: TGTGCCAGCAGCAAGGGACTAGCGAACACCGGGGAGCTGTTTTTT
v_call: TRBV19; j_call: TRBJ2-2; d_call: .; clone_size: .; cdr3_aa: CASSMSARTGELFF; cdr3_nt: TGTGCCAGTAGTATGTCTGCCCGCACCGGGGAGCTGTTTTTT
v_call: TRBV6-1; j_call: TRBJ1-2; d_call: TRBD1; clone_size: many; cdr3_aa: CATGIDRGNYGYTF; cdr3_nt: TGTGCCACCGGTATTGACAGGGGGAACTATGGCTACACCTTC
v_call: TRBV5-1; j_call: TRBJ1-3; d_call: TRBD1; clone_size: many; cdr3_aa: CASSLAGTGGNTIYF; cdr3_nt: TGCGCCAGCAGCTTGGCCGGGACAGGAGGAAACACCATATATTTT
v_call: TRBV7-9; j_call: TRBJ2-7; d_call: TRBD1; clone_size: .; cdr3_aa: CAIEAKGAVSYEQYF; cdr3_nt: TGTGCCATCGAAGCTAAGGGGGCAGTGAGCTACGAGCAGTACTTC